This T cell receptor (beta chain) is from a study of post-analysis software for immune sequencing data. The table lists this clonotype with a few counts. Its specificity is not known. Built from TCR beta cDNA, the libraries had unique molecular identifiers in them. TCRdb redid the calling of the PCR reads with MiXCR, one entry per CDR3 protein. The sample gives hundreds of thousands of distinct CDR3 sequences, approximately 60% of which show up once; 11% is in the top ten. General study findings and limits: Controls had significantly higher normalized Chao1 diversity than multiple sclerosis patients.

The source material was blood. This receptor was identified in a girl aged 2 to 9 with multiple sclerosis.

The CDR3 DNA follows: TGCGCCAGCAGCTTGTGGCTAGCGGGAGTTGAAGGTGAGCAGTTCTTC. Translating it yields CASSLWLAGVEGEQFF. This chain links TRBV5-1 with TRBJ2-1, with 10 bases lining up with TRBD2. The germline V gene has CDR1 SGHRS and CDR2 YFSETQ. This CDR3 region has 16 residues. Trimming took 1 base from V and 9 from J; bases not matched to a gene: 10.